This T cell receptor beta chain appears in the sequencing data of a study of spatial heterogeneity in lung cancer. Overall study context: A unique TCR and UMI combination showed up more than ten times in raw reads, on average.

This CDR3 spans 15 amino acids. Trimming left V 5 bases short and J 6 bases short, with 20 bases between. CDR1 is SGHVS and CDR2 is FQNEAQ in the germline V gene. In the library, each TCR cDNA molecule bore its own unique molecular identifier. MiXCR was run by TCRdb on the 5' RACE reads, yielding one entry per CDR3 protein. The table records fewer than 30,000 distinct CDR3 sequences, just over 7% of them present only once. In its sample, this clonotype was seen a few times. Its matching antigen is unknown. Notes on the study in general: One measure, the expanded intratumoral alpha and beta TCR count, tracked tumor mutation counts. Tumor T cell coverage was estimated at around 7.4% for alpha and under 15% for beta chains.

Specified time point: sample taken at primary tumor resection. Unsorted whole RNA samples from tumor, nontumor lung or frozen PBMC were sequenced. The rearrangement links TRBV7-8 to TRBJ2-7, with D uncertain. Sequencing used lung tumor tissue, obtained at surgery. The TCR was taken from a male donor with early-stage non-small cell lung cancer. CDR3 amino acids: CASSRILGSSVEQYF. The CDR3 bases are TGTGCCAGCAGCCGGATCCTTGGTTCCTCCGTCGAGCAGTACTTC.